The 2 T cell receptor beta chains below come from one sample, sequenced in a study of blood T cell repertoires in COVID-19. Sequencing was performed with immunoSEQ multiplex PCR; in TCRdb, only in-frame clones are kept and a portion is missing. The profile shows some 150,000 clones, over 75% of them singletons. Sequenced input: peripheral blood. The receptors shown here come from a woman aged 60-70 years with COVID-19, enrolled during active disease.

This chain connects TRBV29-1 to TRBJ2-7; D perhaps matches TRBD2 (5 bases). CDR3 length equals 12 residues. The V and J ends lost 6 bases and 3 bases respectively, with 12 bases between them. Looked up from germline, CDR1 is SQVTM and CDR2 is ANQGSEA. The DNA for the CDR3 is TGCAGCGTGTCTCTCGACTACTACGAGCAGTACTTC. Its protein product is CSVSLDYYEQYF.

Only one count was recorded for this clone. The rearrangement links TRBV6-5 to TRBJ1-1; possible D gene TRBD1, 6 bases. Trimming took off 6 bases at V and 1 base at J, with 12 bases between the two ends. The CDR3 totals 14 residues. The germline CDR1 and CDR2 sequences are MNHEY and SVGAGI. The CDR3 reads CASSQTGPNTEAFF. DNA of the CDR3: TGTGCCAGCAGCCAGACAGGTCCGAACACTGAAGCTTTCTTT.